This T cell receptor beta chain is from a study of CDR3 diversity in severe acne. TCRdb processed the PCR reads anew with MiXCR; each CDR3 protein has one entry. Altogether tens of thousands of distinct CDR3 sequences are present, under 65% being singletons, with the ten largest covering 13% to 15%. The germline V and J ends were trimmed by 2 bases and 10 bases, with 18 bases remaining between them. Germline values: CDR1 SGHTA, CDR2 FQGTGA. The CDR3 sequence is 15 residues long. This receptor was taken from a male donor in good health, without acne. The chain couples TRBV7-3 to TRBJ1-5, with D perhaps TRBD1 (5 bases). Material for sequencing was blood. CDR3 DNA sequence: TGTGCCAGCAGCTTAGAGGGCAGGGCGAATCCTCCCCAGCATTTT. Its translation is CASSLEGRANPPQHF.